This T cell receptor (beta chain) originates from a study of Tregs in tolerant kidney transplant recipients. Study outcomes and limitations: Findings come from small patient numbers and require larger validation.

Clones were sequenced by immunoSEQ multiplex PCR, and TCRdb holds only the in-frame ones, with some missing. The profile shows 15,000 to 19,000 clones, roughly 92% of them singletons. As regards this clone: The antigen remains unidentified.

CD4+CD25+CD127- Tregs, CD4+CD25- non-Tregs, CD4 and CD8 cells were sorted. Sequencing was performed on CD8+ T cells from blood. This sequence was found in a human donor in good health.

This CDR3 is CASSRSANNEQFF. CDR3 DNA sequence: TGTGCCAGCAGCCGTAGCGCTAACAATGAGCAGTTCTTC. This chain links TRBV14 with TRBJ2-1, with TRBD2 as a possible D gene (5 bases). This CDR3 has 13 residues. V shed 4 bases and J shed 5 bases, with 9 bases lying between them. Germline CDR1 and CDR2: SGHDN and FVKESK.